What follows are 6 T cell receptor beta chains derived from one specimen sequenced in a study of T-cell memory formation after mild COVID-19 (dated by TCRdb to the early 2020s). The library was obtained by 5' RACE. Instrument on record: Illumina NovaSeq 6000. TCRdb reran the public reads through fastp at Q25 and MiXCR, keeping productive beta chains. Rows with one shared CDR3 protein collapse into an entry with the most common genes and DNA. In all, the sample holds around 340,000 distinct CDR3 sequences, and roughly an eighth of those were seen once. About 20% of the sample belongs to the ten largest clones. The sample was PBMCs or a T cell subset sorted from them (not recorded which). All receptors come from a man aged 18 to 29 who had mild COVID-19 (a few samples of this study predate the infection). The sample titles of this study are shuffled in the database, so cell type and time point are left out; the donor was told from shared clones.

There are a few counts of this clonotype. The chain employs TRBV6-5 and TRBJ2-3; D is ambiguous. This CDR3 region has 13 residues. CDR1 and CDR2 (germline): MNHEY, SVGAGI. V shed 3 bases and J shed 2 bases, with 6 bases lying between them. CDR3 nucleotides: TGTGCCAGCAGTTATGGGTTCACAGATACGCAGTATTTT. Translating gives CASSYGFTDTQYF.

This clonotype showed up just a few times. The chain recombines TRBV7-3 with TRBJ2-1; 10 bases match TRBD2. Germline CDR1 is SGHTA and CDR2 is FQGTGA. The J segment lost 2 bases and the V segment lost 5 bases, leaving 6 bases of the junction unmatched. There are 16 residues in the CDR3. The DNA for the CDR3 is TGTGCCAGCAGCACTCTAGCGGGGGCGGCCTACAATGAGCAGTTCTTC. This translates into CASSTLAGAAYNEQFF.

The chain is built from TRBV27 and TRBJ1-2; D may be TRBD1 (6 bases). V lost 5 bases to trimming and J lost 6 bases, with 16 bases between them. The germline CDR1 and CDR2 sequences are MNHEY and SMNVEV (reference sequence). This CDR3 spans 14 amino acids. DNA for the CDR3: TGTGCCAGCAGTGTGACAGGAACCCATGATGGCTACACCTTC. Encoded protein: CASSVTGTHDGYTF.

This chain connects TRBV18 to TRBJ2-5; no clear D gene. Deletions cut 3 bases from V and 2 bases from J, with 10 bases between. This CDR3 spans 14 amino acids. CDR1 KGHSH and CDR2 LQKENI come from the germline V gene. CDR3 in amino acids: CASSPPSGQETQYF. The CDR3 DNA follows: TGTGCCAGCTCACCCCCATCGGGTCAAGAGACCCAGTACTTC.

The chain joins TRBV6-2 or TRBV6-3 to TRBJ1-1, with D unresolved. The CDR3 loop spans 11 amino acids. Trimming left V 6 bases short and J 7 bases short, with 9 bases between. Germline assignment: CDR1 MNHEY and CDR2 SVGEGT. The CDR3 loop reads CASSPRYEAFF. The DNA of the CDR3 is TGTGCCAGCAGCCCTAGATATGAAGCTTTCTTT.

A few counts support this clonotype. The chain carries TRBV24-1 and TRBJ2-3; tentatively, D is TRBD2 (7 bases). The CDR3 has 17 amino acids. The V end was cut by 1 base, the J end by 6 bases, with 19 bases between. CDR1 and CDR2 from the germline V gene are KGHDR and SFDVKD. The CDR3 reads CATSDFRGGVPPDTQYF. DNA of the CDR3: TGTGCCACCAGTGATTTTAGGGGGGGAGTTCCTCCGGATACGCAGTATTTT.